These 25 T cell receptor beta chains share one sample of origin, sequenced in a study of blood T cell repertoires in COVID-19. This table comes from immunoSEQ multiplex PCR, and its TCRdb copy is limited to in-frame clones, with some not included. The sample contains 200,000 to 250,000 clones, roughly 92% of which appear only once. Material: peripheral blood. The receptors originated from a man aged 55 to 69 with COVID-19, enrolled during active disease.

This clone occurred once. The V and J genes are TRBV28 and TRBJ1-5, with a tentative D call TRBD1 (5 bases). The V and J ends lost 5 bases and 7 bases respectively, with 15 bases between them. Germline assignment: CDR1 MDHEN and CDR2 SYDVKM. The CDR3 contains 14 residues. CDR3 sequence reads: CASSLPGGRQPQHF. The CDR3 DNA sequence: TGTGCCAGCAGTCTACCGGGGGGGAGGCAGCCCCAGCATTTT.

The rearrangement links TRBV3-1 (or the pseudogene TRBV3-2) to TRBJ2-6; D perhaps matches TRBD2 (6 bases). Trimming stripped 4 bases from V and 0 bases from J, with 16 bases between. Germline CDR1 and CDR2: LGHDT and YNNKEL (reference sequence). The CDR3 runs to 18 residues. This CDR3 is CASSPLRDSPSGANVLTF. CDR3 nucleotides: TGTGCCAGCAGCCCCCTCCGGGACTCCCCCTCTGGGGCCAACGTCCTGACTTTC.

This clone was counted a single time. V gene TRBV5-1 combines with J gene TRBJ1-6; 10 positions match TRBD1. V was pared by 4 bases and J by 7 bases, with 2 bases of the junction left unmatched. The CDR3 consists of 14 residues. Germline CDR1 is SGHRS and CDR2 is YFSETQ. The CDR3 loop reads CASSRGQGNSPLHF. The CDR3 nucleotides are TGCGCCAGCAGCCGGGGACAGGGGAATTCACCCCTCCACTTT.

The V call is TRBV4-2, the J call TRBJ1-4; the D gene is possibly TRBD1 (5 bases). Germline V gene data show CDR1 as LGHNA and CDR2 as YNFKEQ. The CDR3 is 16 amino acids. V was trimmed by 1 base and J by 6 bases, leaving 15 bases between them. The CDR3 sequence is CASSQVGLGSYEKLFF. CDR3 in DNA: TGTGCCAGCAGCCAAGTGGGACTAGGGAGCTATGAAAAACTGTTTTTT.

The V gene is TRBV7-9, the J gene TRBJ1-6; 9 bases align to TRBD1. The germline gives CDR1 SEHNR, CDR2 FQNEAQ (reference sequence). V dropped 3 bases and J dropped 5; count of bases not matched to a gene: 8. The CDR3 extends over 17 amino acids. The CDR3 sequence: CASSFRTGGGHNSPLHF. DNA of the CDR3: TGTGCCAGCAGCTTTCGAACAGGGGGCGGTCATAATTCACCCCTCCACTTT.

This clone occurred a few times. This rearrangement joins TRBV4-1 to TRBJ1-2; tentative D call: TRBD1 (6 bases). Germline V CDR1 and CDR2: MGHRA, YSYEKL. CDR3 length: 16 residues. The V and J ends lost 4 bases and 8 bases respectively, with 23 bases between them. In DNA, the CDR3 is TGCGCCAGCAGCCCACCCCATTTCAGCAGGGGCAGAGGCTACACCTTC. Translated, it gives CASSPPHFSRGRGYTF.

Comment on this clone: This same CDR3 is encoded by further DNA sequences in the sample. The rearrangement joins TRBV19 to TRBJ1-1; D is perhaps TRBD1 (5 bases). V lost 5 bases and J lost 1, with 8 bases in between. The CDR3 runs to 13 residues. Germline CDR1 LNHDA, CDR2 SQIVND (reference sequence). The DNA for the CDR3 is TGTGCCAGTAGTCCAGGACAGAACACTGAAGCTTTCTTT. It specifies CASSPGQNTEAFF. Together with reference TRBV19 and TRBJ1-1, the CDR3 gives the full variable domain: DGGITQSPKYLFRKEGQNVTLSCEQNLNHDAMYWYRQDPGQGLRLIYYSQIVNDFQKGDIAEGYSVSREKKESFPLTVTSAQKNPTAFYLCASSPGQNTEAFFGQGTRLTVV.

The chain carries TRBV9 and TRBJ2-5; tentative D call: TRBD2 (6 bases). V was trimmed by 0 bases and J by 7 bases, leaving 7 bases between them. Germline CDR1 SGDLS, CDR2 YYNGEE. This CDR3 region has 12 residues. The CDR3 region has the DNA TGTGCCAGCAGCGTAGACGGGGGGACCCAGTACTTC. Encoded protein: CASSVDGGTQYF.

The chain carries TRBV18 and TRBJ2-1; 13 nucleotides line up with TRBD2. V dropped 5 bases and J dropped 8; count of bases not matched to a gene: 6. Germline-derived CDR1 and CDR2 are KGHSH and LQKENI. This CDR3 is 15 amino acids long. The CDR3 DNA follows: TGTGCCAGCTCATCCGGGACTAGCGGGGTGGATGAGCAGTTCTTC. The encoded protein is CASSSGTSGVDEQFF. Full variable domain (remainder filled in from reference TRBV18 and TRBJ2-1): NAGVMQNPRHLVRRRGQEARLRCSPMKGHSHVYWYRQLPEEGLKFMVYLQKENIIDESGMPKERFSAEFPKEGPSILRIQQVVRGDSAAYFCASSSGTSGVDEQFFGPGTRLTVL.

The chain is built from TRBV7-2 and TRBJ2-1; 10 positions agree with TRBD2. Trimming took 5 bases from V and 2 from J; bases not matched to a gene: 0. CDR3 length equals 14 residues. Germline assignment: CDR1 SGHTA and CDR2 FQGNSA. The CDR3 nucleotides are TGTGCCAGCAGCAGCGGGAGGGCCTACAATGAGCAGTTCTTC. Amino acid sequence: CASSSGRAYNEQFF.

CDR3 protein: CASLNQGAVRVGELFF. The DNA of the CDR3 is TGTGCCAGCCTAAATCAGGGGGCGGTTCGCGTCGGGGAGCTGTTTTTT. The gene calls are TRBV28 and TRBJ2-2, with 8 bases aligning to TRBD1. From germline, CDR1 is MDHEN and CDR2 SYDVKM. The ends lost 8 bases at V and 7 bases at J; junction bases unmatched: 15. The CDR3 has 16 residues. The complete variable domain, with remaining parts taken from reference TRBV28 and TRBJ2-2, reads DVKVTQSSRYLVKRTGEKVFLECVQDMDHENMFWYRQDPGLGLRLIYFSYDVKMKEKGDIPEGYSVSREKKERFSLILESASTNQTSMYLCASLNQGAVRVGELFFGEGSRLTVL.

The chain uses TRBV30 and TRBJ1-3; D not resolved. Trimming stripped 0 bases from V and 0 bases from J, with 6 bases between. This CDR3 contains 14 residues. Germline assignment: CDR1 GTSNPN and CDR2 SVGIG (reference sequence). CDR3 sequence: CAWSVGNSGNTIYF. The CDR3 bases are TGTGCCTGGAGTGTCGGTAACTCTGGAAACACCATATATTTT. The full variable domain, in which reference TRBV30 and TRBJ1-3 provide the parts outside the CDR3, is SQTIHQWPATLVQPVGSPLSLECTVEGTSNPNLYWYRQAAGRGLQLLFYSVGIGQISSEVPQNLSASRPQDRQFILSSKKLLLSDSGFYLCAWSVGNSGNTIYFGEGSWLTVV.

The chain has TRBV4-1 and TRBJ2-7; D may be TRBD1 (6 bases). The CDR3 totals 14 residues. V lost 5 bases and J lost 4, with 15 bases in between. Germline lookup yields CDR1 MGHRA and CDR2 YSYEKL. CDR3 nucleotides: TGCGCCAGCAGCATCCGGGACACAGTGTACGAGCAGTACTTC. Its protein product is CASSIRDTVYEQYF.

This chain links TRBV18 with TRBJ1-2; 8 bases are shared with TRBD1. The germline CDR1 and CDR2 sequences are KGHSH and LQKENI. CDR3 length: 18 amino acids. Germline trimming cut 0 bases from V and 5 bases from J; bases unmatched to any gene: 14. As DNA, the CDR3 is TGTGCCAGCTCACCACCGGCCCCGGGACAGGCGGCCCGGTATGGCTACACCTTC. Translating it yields CASSPPAPGQAARYGYTF.

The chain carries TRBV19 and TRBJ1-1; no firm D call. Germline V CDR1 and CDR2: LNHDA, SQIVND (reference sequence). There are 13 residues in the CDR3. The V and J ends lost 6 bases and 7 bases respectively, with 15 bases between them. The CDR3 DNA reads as TGTGCCAGTAGAACGAAGTCGGGAGGTGAAGCTTTCTTT. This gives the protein CASRTKSGGEAFF. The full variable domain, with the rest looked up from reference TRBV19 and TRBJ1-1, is DGGITQSPKYLFRKEGQNVTLSCEQNLNHDAMYWYRQDPGQGLRLIYYSQIVNDFQKGDIAEGYSVSREKKESFPLTVTSAQKNPTAFYLCASRTKSGGEAFFGQGTRLTVV.

The CDR3 spells CASSFPEGRGDTEAFF. The CDR3 DNA sequence: TGCGCCAGCAGCTTCCCTGAGGGCAGGGGCGACACTGAAGCTTTCTTT. The genes are TRBV5-1 and TRBJ1-1, with D possibly TRBD1 on 6 matching bases. The germline V gene encodes CDR1 SGHRS and CDR2 YFSETQ. The CDR3 spans 16 residues. The germline V and J ends were trimmed by 2 bases and 3 bases, with 17 bases remaining between them.

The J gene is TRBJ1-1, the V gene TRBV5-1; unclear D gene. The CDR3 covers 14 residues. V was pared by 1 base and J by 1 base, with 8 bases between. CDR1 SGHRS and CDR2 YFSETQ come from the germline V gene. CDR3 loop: CASSLHSTNTEAFF. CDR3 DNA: TGCGCCAGCAGCTTGCATAGCACGAACACTGAAGCTTTCTTT.

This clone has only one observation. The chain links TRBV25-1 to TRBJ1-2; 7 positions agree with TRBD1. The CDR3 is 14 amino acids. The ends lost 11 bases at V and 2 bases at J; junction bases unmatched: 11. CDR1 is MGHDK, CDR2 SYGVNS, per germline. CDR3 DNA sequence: TGTGCCGCTAGGGGGACAGCTCCCAACTATGGCTACACCTTC. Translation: CAARGTAPNYGYTF.

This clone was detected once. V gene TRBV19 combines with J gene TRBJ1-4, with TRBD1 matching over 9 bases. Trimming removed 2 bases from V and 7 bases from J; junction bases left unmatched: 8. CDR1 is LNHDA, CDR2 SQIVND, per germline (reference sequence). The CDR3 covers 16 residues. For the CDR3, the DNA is TGTGCCAGTAGTATATTGGGGACAGGGAAGAGTGAAAAACTGTTTTTT. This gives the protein CASSILGTGKSEKLFF.

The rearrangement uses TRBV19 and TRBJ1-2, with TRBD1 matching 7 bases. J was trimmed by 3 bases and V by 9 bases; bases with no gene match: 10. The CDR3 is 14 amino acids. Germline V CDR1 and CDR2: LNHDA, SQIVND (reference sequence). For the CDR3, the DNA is TGTGCCAGCAAAGGGGGCGAGACCTACTATGGCTACACCTTC. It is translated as CASKGGETYYGYTF.

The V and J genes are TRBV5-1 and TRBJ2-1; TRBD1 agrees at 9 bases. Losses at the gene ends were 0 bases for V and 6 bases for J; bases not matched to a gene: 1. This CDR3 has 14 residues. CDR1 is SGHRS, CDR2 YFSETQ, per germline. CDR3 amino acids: CASSLGDRVNEQFF. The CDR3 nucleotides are TGCGCCAGCAGCTTGGGGGACAGGGTCAATGAGCAGTTCTTC.

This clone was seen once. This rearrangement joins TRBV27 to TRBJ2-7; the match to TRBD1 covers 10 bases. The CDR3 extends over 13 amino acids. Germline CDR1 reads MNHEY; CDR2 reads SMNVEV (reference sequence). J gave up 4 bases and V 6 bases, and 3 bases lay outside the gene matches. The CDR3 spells CASRRQGAYEQYF. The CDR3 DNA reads TGTGCCAGCAGGAGACAGGGGGCGTACGAGCAGTACTTC.

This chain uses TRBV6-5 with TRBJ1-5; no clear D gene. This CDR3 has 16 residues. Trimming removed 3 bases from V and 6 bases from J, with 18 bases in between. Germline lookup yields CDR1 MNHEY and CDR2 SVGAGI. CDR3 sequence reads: CASSYRRAHAGQPQHF. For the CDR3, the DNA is TGTGCCAGCAGTTATCGGCGGGCCCACGCAGGTCAGCCCCAGCATTTT.

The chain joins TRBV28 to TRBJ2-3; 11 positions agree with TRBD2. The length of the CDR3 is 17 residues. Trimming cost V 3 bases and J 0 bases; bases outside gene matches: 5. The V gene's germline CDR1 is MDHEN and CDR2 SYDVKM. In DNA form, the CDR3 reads TGTGCCAGCAGTTTGGGGGGGACTAGCGGCAGCACAGATACGCAGTATTTT. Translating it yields CASSLGGTSGSTDTQYF. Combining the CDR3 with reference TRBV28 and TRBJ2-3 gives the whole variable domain DVKVTQSSRYLVKRTGEKVFLECVQDMDHENMFWYRQDPGLGLRLIYFSYDVKMKEKGDIPEGYSVSREKKERFSLILESASTNQTSMYLCASSLGGTSGSTDTQYFGPGTRLTVL.

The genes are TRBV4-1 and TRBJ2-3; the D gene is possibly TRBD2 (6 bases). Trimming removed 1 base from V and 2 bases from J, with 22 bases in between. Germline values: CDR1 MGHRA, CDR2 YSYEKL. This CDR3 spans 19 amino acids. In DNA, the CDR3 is TGCGCCAGCAGCCAAGGACCCCCCGCGGGATCGGCCCCCACAGATACGCAGTATTTT. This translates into CASSQGPPAGSAPTDTQYF.